The 10 T cell receptor beta chains presented below share a single source sample, sequenced in a study of cytomegalovirus exposure and HLA in healthy donors. In the PCR, 60 Vbeta and 13 Jbeta primers were used. Some clones are missing from TCRdb's copy, which holds only in-frame ones; the method was immunoSEQ multiplex PCR. This table holds tens of thousands of clones, roughly 82% found once. Sequenced: PBMCs. These TCRs come from a man younger than 30 in good health and CMV-seronegative.

V and J are TRBV28 and TRBJ2-3; 7 bases agree with TRBD1. The CDR3 is made up of 15 amino acids. V dropped 6 bases and J dropped 0; count of bases not matched to a gene: 6. CDR1 is MDHEN and CDR2 is SYDVKM in the germline V gene. The CDR3 sequence is CASRATGSSTDTQYF. The CDR3 nucleotides are TGTGCCAGCAGGGCGACAGGGTCTAGCACAGATACGCAGTATTTT.

This rearrangement joins TRBV4-1 to TRBJ1-1; no clear D gene. The germline V and J ends were trimmed by 3 bases and 2 bases, with 16 bases remaining between them. CDR1 MGHRA and CDR2 YSYEKL come from the germline V gene. The CDR3 spans 16 residues. This CDR3 reads CASSHTDVAGNTEAFF. CDR3 DNA: TGCGCCAGCAGCCATACGGATGTAGCGGGAAACACTGAAGCTTTCTTT.

Only one count was recorded for this clone. The chain carries TRBV27 and TRBJ2-7, with a possible D match to TRBD1 (7 bases). Trimming stripped 2 bases from V and 3 bases from J, with 20 bases between. Germline values: CDR1 MNHEY, CDR2 SMNVEV (reference sequence). The CDR3 sequence is 17 residues long. The chain's CDR3 is CASSLILRQGGLYEQYF. For the CDR3, the DNA is TGTGCCAGCAGTTTAATACTTCGACAGGGAGGACTCTACGAGCAGTACTTC.

The chain links TRBV25-1 to TRBJ2-7, with a tentative D call TRBD2 (5 bases). The germline CDR1 and CDR2 sequences are MGHDK and SYGVNS. The CDR3 is made up of 12 amino acids. The V and J ends lost 4 bases and 7 bases respectively, with 11 bases between them. This CDR3 reads CASSGIPGEQYF. In DNA form, the CDR3 reads TGTGCCAGCAGTGGAATACCGGGGGAGCAGTACTTC.

This chain links TRBV20-1 with TRBJ2-1; D is unresolved. With 6 bases removed from V and 15 bases from J, the gap between germline ends came to 15 bases. Germline V CDR1 and CDR2: DFQATT, SNEGSKA (reference sequence). The CDR3 covers 10 residues. The CDR3 sequence is CSARWNIWFF. In DNA, the CDR3 is TGCAGTGCCAGGTGGAACATATGGTTCTTC.

The J gene is TRBJ2-7, the V gene TRBV4-2; D possibly corresponds to TRBD1 (5 bases). Germline CDR1 LGHNA, CDR2 YNFKEQ. The CDR3 runs to 13 residues. V gave up 6 bases and J gave up 0 bases, with 9 bases separating them. CDR3 in amino acids: CASRDTLSYEQYF. The DNA for the CDR3 is TGTGCCAGCAGGGACACCCTCTCCTACGAGCAGTACTTC.

The genes are TRBV19 and TRBJ1-1; D not resolved. From germline, CDR1 is LNHDA and CDR2 SQIVND (reference sequence). V was pared by 3 bases and J by 5 bases, with 13 bases between. The CDR3 sequence is 14 residues long. This CDR3 is CASSIRGFYTEAFF. CDR3 nucleotides: TGTGCCAGTAGTATCCGGGGTTTTTATACTGAAGCTTTCTTT.

The chain couples TRBV14 to TRBJ1-1, with TRBD1 matching 7 bases. V shed 1 base, J shed 4 bases, and the junction held 6 bases outside the gene matches. In germline, CDR1 is SGHDN, CDR2 FVKESK. The CDR3 covers 15 residues. The CDR3 protein is CASSQGLQGGTEAFF. For the CDR3, the DNA is TGTGCCAGCAGCCAAGGGCTCCAGGGGGGCACTGAAGCTTTCTTT.

The chain links TRBV19 to TRBJ1-1; D is perhaps TRBD1 (6 bases). The germline V and J ends were trimmed by 1 base and 5 bases, with 14 bases remaining between them. The germline V gene has CDR1 LNHDA and CDR2 SQIVND (reference sequence). This CDR3 region has 15 residues. The CDR3 spells CASSIGGRGVTEAFF. The DNA of the CDR3 is TGTGCCAGTAGTATAGGAGGCAGGGGAGTGACTGAAGCTTTCTTT. The variable domain in full, completed from reference TRBV19 and TRBJ1-1, reads DGGITQSPKYLFRKEGQNVTLSCEQNLNHDAMYWYRQDPGQGLRLIYYSQIVNDFQKGDIAEGYSVSREKKESFPLTVTSAQKNPTAFYLCASSIGGRGVTEAFFGQGTRLTVV.

The chain joins TRBV5-1 to TRBJ2-3, with 8 bases aligning to TRBD1. The length of the CDR3 is 15 residues. V lost 1 base and J lost 2; bases outside the gene matches: 3. Per germline, CDR1 SGHRS and CDR2 YFSETQ. The CDR3 spells CASSLTGGPTDTQYF. The CDR3 region has the DNA TGCGCCAGCAGCTTGACAGGGGGACCCACAGATACGCAGTATTTT.